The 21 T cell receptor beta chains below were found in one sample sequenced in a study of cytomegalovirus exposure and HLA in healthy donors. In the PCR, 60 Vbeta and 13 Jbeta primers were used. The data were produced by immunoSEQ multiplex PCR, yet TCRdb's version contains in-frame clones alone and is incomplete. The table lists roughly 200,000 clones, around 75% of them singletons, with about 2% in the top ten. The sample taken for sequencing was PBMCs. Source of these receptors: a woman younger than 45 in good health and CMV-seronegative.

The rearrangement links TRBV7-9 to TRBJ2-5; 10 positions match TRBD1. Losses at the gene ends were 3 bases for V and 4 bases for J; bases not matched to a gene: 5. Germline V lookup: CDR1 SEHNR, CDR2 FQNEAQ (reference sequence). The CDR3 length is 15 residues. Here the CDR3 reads CASSFRTGGSETQYF. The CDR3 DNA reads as TGTGCCAGCAGCTTCCGGACAGGGGGGTCAGAGACCCAGTACTTC.

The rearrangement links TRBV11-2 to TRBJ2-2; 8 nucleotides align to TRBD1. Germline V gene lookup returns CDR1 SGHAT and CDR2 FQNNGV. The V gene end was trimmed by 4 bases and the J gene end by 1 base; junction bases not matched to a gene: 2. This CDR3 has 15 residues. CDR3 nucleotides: TGTGCCAGCAGCTCCGACAGGGGGAACACCGGGGAGCTGTTTTTT. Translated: CASSSDRGNTGELFF.

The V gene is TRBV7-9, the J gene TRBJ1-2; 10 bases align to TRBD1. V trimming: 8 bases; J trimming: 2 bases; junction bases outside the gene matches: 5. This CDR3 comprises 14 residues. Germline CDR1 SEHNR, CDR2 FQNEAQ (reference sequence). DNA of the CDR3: TGTGCCAGCGGGAGGACAGGGGGGAACTATGGCTACACCTTC. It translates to CASGRTGGNYGYTF.

As DNA, the CDR3 is TGCGCCAGCAGCTTAGGACAGGGACCCGACTACACCTTC. This sequence encodes CASSLGQGPDYTF. The rearrangement joins TRBV5-1 to TRBJ1-2, with 8 bases matching TRBD1. Germline-derived CDR1 and CDR2 are SGHRS and YFSETQ. The CDR3 has 13 residues. The junction had 7 bases not matched to a gene; V was cut back by 2 bases and J by 10 bases.

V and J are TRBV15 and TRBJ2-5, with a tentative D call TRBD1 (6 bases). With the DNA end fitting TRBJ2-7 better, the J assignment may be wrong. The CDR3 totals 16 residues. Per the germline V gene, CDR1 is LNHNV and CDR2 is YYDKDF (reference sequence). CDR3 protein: CATSRDGVAGADEQYF. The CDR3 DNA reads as TGTGCCACCAGCAGAGATGGGGTCGCAGGGGCGGACGAGCAGTACTTC.

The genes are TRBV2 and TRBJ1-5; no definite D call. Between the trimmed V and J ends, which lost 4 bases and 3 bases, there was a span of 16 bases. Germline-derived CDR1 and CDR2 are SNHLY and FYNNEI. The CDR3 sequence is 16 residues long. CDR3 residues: CASSGTLSSINQPQHF. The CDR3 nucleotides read TGTGCCAGCAGTGGGACTTTGTCATCAATCAATCAGCCCCAGCATTTT.

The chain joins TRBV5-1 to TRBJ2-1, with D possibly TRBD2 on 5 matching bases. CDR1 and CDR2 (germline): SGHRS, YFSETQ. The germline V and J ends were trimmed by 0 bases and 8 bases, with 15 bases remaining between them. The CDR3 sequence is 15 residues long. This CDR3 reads CASSLGREGRYEQFF. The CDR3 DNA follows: TGCGCCAGCAGCTTGGGCCGGGAAGGAAGGTATGAGCAGTTCTTC.

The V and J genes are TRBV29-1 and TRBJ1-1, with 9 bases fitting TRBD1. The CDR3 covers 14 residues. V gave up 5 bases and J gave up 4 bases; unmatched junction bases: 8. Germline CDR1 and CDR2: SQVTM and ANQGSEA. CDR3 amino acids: CSVSNRGLGTEAFF. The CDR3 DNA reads TGCAGCGTTTCCAACAGGGGGCTGGGCACTGAAGCTTTCTTT.

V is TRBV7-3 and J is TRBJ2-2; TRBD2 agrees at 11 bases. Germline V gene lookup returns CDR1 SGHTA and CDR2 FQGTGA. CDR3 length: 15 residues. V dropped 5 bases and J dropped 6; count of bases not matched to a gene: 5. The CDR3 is CASSGSGGAAGELFF. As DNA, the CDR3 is TGTGCCAGCAGCGGTAGCGGGGGGGCCGCCGGGGAGCTGTTTTTT.

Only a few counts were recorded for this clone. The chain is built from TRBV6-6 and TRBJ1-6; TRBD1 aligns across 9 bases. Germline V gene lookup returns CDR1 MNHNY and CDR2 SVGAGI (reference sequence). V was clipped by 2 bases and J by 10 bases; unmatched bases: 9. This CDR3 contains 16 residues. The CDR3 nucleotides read TGTGCCAGCAGTTACACTGGACAGGGGCCAGGATCACCCCTCCACTTT. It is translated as CASSYTGQGPGSPLHF.

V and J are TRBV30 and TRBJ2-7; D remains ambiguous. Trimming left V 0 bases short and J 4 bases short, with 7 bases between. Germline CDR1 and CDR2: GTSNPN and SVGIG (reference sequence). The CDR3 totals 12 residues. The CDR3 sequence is CAWSVPRYEQYF. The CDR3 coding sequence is TGTGCCTGGAGTGTACCGAGGTACGAGCAGTACTTC.

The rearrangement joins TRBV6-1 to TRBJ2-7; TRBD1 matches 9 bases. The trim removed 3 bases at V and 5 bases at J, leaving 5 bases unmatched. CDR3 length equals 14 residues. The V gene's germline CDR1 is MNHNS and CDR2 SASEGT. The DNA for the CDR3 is TGTGCCAGCAGTGACCCGGGACAGGGACACGAGCAGTACTTC. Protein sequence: CASSDPGQGHEQYF.

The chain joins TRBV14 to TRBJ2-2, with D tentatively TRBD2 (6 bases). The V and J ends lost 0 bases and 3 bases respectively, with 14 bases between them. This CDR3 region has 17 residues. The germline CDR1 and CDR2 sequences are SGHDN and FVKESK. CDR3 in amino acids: CASSQDIGLPDTGELFF. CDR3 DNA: TGTGCCAGCAGCCAAGACATAGGACTACCAGACACCGGGGAGCTGTTTTTT. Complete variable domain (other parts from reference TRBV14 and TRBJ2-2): EAGVTQFPSHSVIEKGQTVTLRCDPISGHDNLYWYRRVMGKEIKFLLHFVKESKQDESGMPNNRFLAERTGGTYSTLKVQPAELEDSGVYFCASSQDIGLPDTGELFFGEGSRLTVL.

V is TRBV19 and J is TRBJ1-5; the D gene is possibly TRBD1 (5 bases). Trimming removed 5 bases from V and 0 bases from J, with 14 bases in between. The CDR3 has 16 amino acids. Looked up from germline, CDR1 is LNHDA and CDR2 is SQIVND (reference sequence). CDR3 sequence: CASSLGRGSSNQPQHF. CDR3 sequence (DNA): TGTGCCAGTAGTTTAGGGCGGGGGTCTAGCAATCAGCCCCAGCATTTT.

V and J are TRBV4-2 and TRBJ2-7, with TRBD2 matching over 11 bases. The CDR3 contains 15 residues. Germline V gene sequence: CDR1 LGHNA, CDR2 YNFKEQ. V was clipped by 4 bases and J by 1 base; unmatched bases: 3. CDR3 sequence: CASSPRTSGSYEQYF. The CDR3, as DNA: TGTGCCAGCAGCCCGAGGACTAGCGGGTCCTACGAGCAGTACTTC.

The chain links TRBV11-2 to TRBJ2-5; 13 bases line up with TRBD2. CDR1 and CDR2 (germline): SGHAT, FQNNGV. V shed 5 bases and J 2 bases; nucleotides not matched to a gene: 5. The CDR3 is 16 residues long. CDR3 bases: TGTGCCAGCAGCCCTTCACTAGCGGGGGGGCAAGAGACCCAGTACTTC. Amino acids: CASSPSLAGGQETQYF.

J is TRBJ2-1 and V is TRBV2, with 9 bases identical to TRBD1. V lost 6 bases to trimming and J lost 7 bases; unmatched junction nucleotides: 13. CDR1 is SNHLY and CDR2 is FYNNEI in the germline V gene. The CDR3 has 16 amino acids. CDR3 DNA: TGTGCCAGCAGCCGTAGGACAGGGGCGAATAAGAATGAGCAGTTCTTC. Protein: CASSRRTGANKNEQFF.

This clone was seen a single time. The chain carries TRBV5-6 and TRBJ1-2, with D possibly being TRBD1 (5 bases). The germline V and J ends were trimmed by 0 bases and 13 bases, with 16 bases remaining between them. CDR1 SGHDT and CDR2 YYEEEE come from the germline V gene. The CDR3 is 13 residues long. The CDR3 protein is CASSLGNRGTPTF. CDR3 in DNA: TGTGCCAGCAGCTTGGGAAATAGGGGCACTCCCACCTTC.

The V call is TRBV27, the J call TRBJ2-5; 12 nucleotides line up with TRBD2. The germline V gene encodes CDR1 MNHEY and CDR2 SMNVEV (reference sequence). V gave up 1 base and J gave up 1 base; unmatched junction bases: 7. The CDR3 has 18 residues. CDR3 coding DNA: TGTGCCAGCAGTTTATGGGCCACTAGCGGGGGGCCCCAAGAGACCCAGTACTTC. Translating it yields CASSLWATSGGPQETQYF.

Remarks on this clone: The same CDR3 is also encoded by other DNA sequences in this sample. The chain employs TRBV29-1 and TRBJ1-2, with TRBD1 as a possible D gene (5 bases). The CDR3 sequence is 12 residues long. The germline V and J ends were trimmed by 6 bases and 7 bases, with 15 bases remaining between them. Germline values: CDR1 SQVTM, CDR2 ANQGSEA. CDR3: CSVVPGGGGYTF. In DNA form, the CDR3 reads TGCAGCGTCGTCCCGGGGGGGGGTGGCTACACCTTC.

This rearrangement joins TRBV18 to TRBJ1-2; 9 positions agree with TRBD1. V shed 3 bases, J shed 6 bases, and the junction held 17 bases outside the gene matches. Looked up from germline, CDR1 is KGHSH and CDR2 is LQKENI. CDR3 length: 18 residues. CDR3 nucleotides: TGTGCCAGCTCACCCACCTCCGGGACAGGGTCGATACTTGATGGCTACACCTTC. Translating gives CASSPTSGTGSILDGYTF.